What follows describes a single TCR beta chain. One junction end disagrees with the germline gene, perhaps due to a read error. These data originate in a study of molecular identifiers for immune sequencing clone quantification. The CDR3 runs 16 residues. Germline V gene data show CDR1 as SGHTA and CDR2 as FQGNSA. From the PCR reads, TCRdb called clonotypes with MiXCR, one entry per CDR3 protein. The table has around 470,000 distinct CDR3 sequences, 25% seen once. The sequenced sample consisted of naive CD8+ T cells from blood, with Jurkat cell RNA spiked in. Subset: FACS-sorted CD8+CD4-CCR7+CD45RA+ naive T cells. This chain joins TRBV7-2 and TRBJ2-3; D is perhaps TRBD1 or TRBD2 (6 bases each). The source of this sequence is a human donor in good health. Some libraries in this study had Jurkat cell RNA spiked in. Written as DNA, the CDR3 is TGTGCCAGCAGTTTAGTATCGGGGGCGAGAACAGCTACGCAGTATTTT. It codes for CASSLVSGARTATQYF.